The next 28 T cell receptor beta chains were all read from a single sample in a study of T cell responses to AZD1222 COVID-19 vaccine. The assay was immunoSEQ multiplex PCR, and TCRdb's table has in-frame clones only and misses some. Here the sample spans about 37,000 clones, 80% to 90% being singletons. Sequenced here: peripheral blood, sampled 28 days after the second AZD1222 dose. These receptor sequences come from an adult who received the AZD1222 COVID-19 vaccine.

This chain links TRBV11-2 with TRBJ2-1, with 7 bases lining up with TRBD2. The CDR3 has 15 amino acids. The germline V gene encodes CDR1 SGHAT and CDR2 FQNNGV. J lost 3 bases, V lost 5 bases, and 7 bases had no gene match. CDR3 coding DNA: TGTGCCAGCAGCCAAAGCGGGGCGGGCTACAATGAGCAGTTCTTC. This sequence encodes CASSQSGAGYNEQFF.

This clone was observed a few times. The rearrangement joins TRBV19 to TRBJ1-1, with TRBD1 identical over 9 bases. The junction had 6 bases not matched to a gene; V was cut back by 7 bases and J by 3 bases. The CDR3 covers 14 residues. From germline, CDR1 is LNHDA and CDR2 SQIVND (reference sequence). The chain's CDR3 is CASITQGAYTEAFF. CDR3 in DNA: TGTGCCAGTATCACACAGGGGGCATACACTGAAGCTTTCTTT.

CDR3 nucleotides: TGCGCCAGCAGCTCTAGGACAGGGGAATTGCGGGAGCAGTACTTC. It codes for CASSSRTGELREQYF. J is TRBJ2-7 and V is TRBV5-1; the match to TRBD1 covers 9 bases. Trimming took 3 bases from V and 7 from J; bases not matched to a gene: 11. The V gene's germline CDR1 is SGHRS and CDR2 YFSETQ. The CDR3 totals 15 residues.

CDR3 sequence (DNA): TGTGCCAGCACTTATGGACAGGGGGCTGATGGCTACACCTTC. Translated, it gives CASTYGQGADGYTF. The gene calls are TRBV7-2 and TRBJ1-2, with 11 bases that match TRBD1. This CDR3 contains 14 residues. With V trimmed by 7 bases and J by 6 bases, 7 bases remained unmatched. The germline V gene has CDR1 SGHTA and CDR2 FQGNSA.

The chain carries TRBV6-5 and TRBJ1-1, with no clear D. Germline CDR1 MNHEY, CDR2 SVGAGI. The CDR3 is 13 residues long. Trimming pared 5 bases from V and 0 bases from J, leaving 7 bases between. The CDR3 loop reads CASSPQMNTEAFF. The CDR3 nucleotides are TGTGCCAGCAGTCCACAGATGAACACTGAAGCTTTCTTT.

Comment on this clone: Other DNA sequences within the sample encode an identical CDR3. The V and J genes are TRBV7-8 and TRBJ1-5, with D possibly matching TRBD1 (5 bases). Trimming stripped 1 base from V and 5 bases from J, with 6 bases between. The CDR3 is 13 residues long. Germline-derived CDR1 and CDR2 are SGHVS and FQNEAQ. This CDR3 is CASSLGGDQPQHF. The CDR3 DNA sequence: TGTGCCAGCAGCTTAGGGGGGGATCAGCCCCAGCATTTT.

The chain couples TRBV5-1 to TRBJ1-6; perhaps TRBD1 as D (5 bases). The CDR3 loop spans 16 amino acids. CDR1 and CDR2 from the germline V gene are SGHRS and YFSETQ. Deletions cut 4 bases from V and 0 bases from J, with 11 bases between. In nucleotides, the CDR3 is TGCGCCAGCAGCCCAGGGTCCAGCTCCTATAATTCACCCCTCCACTTT. Translating it yields CASSPGSSSYNSPLHF.

The chain recombines TRBV5-1 with TRBJ1-1; possibly TRBD1 for D (6 bases). CDR1 SGHRS and CDR2 YFSETQ come from the germline V gene. Trimming took off 0 bases at V and 3 bases at J, with 12 bases between the two ends. This CDR3 is 15 amino acids long. The DNA of the CDR3 is TGCGCCAGCAGCTTGGCCGTGGGGGCAGACACTGAAGCTTTCTTT. Amino acid sequence: CASSLAVGADTEAFF.

The chain combines TRBV19 with TRBJ1-2; 11 positions agree with TRBD1. This CDR3 is built from 15 residues. The V gene's germline CDR1 is LNHDA and CDR2 SQIVND (reference sequence). J gave up 4 bases and V 3 bases, and 4 bases lay outside the gene matches. The CDR3 DNA follows: TGTGCCAGTAGTATTGCCGGGACAGGGGGCTATGGCTACACCTTC. Translated: CASSIAGTGGYGYTF.

This chain joins TRBV19 and TRBJ1-1; D is perhaps TRBD1 (5 bases). V shed 7 bases and J shed 4 bases, with 13 bases lying between them. The germline CDR1 and CDR2 sequences are LNHDA and SQIVND (reference sequence). The CDR3 covers 13 residues. The CDR3 region is CASTERRGTEAFF. The CDR3 nucleotides are TGTGCCAGTACCGAAAGGAGGGGCACTGAAGCTTTCTTT.

V gene TRBV7-9 combines with J gene TRBJ1-1; no firm D call. The CDR3 has 15 amino acids. The germline CDR1 and CDR2 sequences are SEHNR and FQNEAQ (reference sequence). V was trimmed by 5 bases and J by 7 bases, leaving 20 bases between them. CDR3 in amino acids: CASSPSNSGLGEAFF. The CDR3 region has the DNA TGTGCCAGCAGCCCTAGCAACTCCGGGTTGGGTGAAGCTTTCTTT.

The chain joins TRBV7-6 to TRBJ1-2; D remains unclear. V lost 5 bases, J lost 0 bases, and 19 bases lay in between. The CDR3 is made up of 17 amino acids. Looked up from germline, CDR1 is SGHVS and CDR2 is FNYEAQ. In nucleotides, the CDR3 is TGTGCCAGCAGCCCAACCATCACAGTCCTTCCTAACTATGGCTACACCTTC. Protein: CASSPTITVLPNYGYTF.

The chain links TRBV28 to TRBJ2-1; TRBD1 agrees at 7 bases. The CDR3 is made up of 14 amino acids. CDR1 MDHEN and CDR2 SYDVKM come from the germline V gene. With V trimmed by 5 bases and J by 3 bases, 4 bases remained unmatched. The CDR3: CASSLGQYYNEQFF. In DNA, the CDR3 is TGTGCCAGCAGTCTGGGACAGTACTACAATGAGCAGTTCTTC.

This clone was observed once. The chain is built from TRBV10-2 and TRBJ2-7, with 8 bases fitting TRBD1. Trimming removed 7 bases from V and 2 bases from J; junction bases left unmatched: 7. The CDR3 extends over 14 amino acids. Germline loops: CDR1 WSHSY, CDR2 SAAADI. The CDR3 here is CASTAGTGPYEQYF. The CDR3 DNA is TGCGCCAGCACTGCCGGGACAGGTCCCTACGAGCAGTACTTC.

On this clone: The junction departs from germline at one end; a sequencing error may be responsible. This chain uses TRBV7-2 with TRBJ1-4; D unresolved. Germline V lookup: CDR1 SGHTA, CDR2 FQGNSA. CDR3 length: 17 residues. The CDR3 spells CASRFGVMAATNEKLFF. The DNA for the CDR3 is TGTGCCAGCCGCTTCGGAGTCATGGCCGCAACTAATGAAAAACTGTTTTTT.

V and J are TRBV7-2 and TRBJ2-7, with 9 bases identical to TRBD1. Looked up from germline, CDR1 is SGHTA and CDR2 is FQGNSA. Trimming cost V 1 base and J 4 bases; bases outside gene matches: 5. The CDR3 consists of 15 residues. This CDR3 reads CASSLERTGAYEQYF. DNA for the CDR3: TGTGCCAGCAGCTTAGAGAGGACAGGGGCTTACGAGCAGTACTTC. The full variable domain, its missing parts supplied by reference TRBV7-2 and TRBJ2-7, is GAGVSQSPSNKVTEKGKDVELRCDPISGHTALYWYRQSLGQGLEFLIYFQGNSAPDKSGLPSDRFSAERTGGSVSTLTIQRTQQEDSAVYLCASSLERTGAYEQYFGPGTRLTVT.

J is TRBJ2-2 and V is TRBV19, with 8 bases aligning to TRBD1. The CDR3 is 13 amino acids. From germline, CDR1 is LNHDA and CDR2 SQIVND (reference sequence). V was clipped by 8 bases and J by 6 bases; unmatched bases: 5. CDR3 nucleotides: TGTGCCAGTGCGGACAGGGCGCCCGGGGAGCTGTTTTTT. Translating gives CASADRAPGELFF.

V is TRBV6-4 and J is TRBJ1-6; D unresolved. The germline CDR1 and CDR2 sequences are MRHNA and SNTAGT. V lost 0 bases and J lost 10, with 7 bases in between. The length of the CDR3 is 13 residues. In DNA, the CDR3 is TGTGCCAGCAGTGACTCCAAAAGGTCACCCCTCCACTTT. As protein: CASSDSKRSPLHF.

The J gene is TRBJ1-2, the V gene TRBV19; D is ambiguous. CDR1 is LNHDA, CDR2 SQIVND, per germline (reference sequence). The CDR3 is 13 residues long. Trimming shortened V by 4 bases and J by 4 bases, and 10 bases separated the two germline ends. The CDR3: CASSRSPPYGYTF. CDR3 nucleotide sequence: TGTGCCAGTAGTAGGTCGCCGCCCTATGGCTACACCTTC. The full variable domain, rest sourced from reference TRBV19 and TRBJ1-2, is DGGITQSPKYLFRKEGQNVTLSCEQNLNHDAMYWYRQDPGQGLRLIYYSQIVNDFQKGDIAEGYSVSREKKESFPLTVTSAQKNPTAFYLCASSRSPPYGYTFGSGTRLTVV.

V gene TRBV5-1 combines with J gene TRBJ2-3; 11 bases align to TRBD2. The CDR3 has 18 residues. V was pared by 4 bases and J by 2 bases, with 12 bases of the junction left unmatched. The germline V gene has CDR1 SGHRS and CDR2 YFSETQ. The DNA of the CDR3 is TGCGCCAGCAGCGGGGGGACTAGCGGAAATCCCTTCACAGATACGCAGTATTTT. Protein: CASSGGTSGNPFTDTQYF. The complete variable domain, with remaining parts taken from reference TRBV5-1 and TRBJ2-3, reads KAGVTQTPRYLIKTRGQQVTLSCSPISGHRSVSWYQQTPGQGLQFLFEYFSETQRNKGNFPGRFSGRQFSNSRSEMNVSTLELGDSALYLCASSGGTSGNPFTDTQYFGPGTRLTVL.

V is TRBV6-5 and J is TRBJ1-4, with D possibly matching TRBD1 (5 bases). Trimming cost V 6 bases and J 6 bases, with 11 bases left between them. The CDR3 contains 13 residues. Germline assignment: CDR1 MNHEY and CDR2 SVGAGI. The CDR3 bases are TGTGCCAGCAGCGAGACAGTCTATGAAAAACTGTTTTTT. Its protein is CASSETVYEKLFF.

The CDR3 loop is CASSRRQGIPSSGYTF. The DNA for the CDR3 is TGTGCCAGCAGCCGACGACAGGGGATCCCCAGTAGTGGCTACACCTTC. This chain uses TRBV13 with TRBJ1-2; 8 bases align to TRBD1. Germline V CDR1 and CDR2: PRHDT, FYEKMQ (reference sequence). V lost 5 bases, J lost 7 bases, and 15 bases stayed unmatched. This CDR3 region has 16 residues. Drawing the rest from reference TRBV13 and TRBJ1-2, the complete variable domain is AAGVIQSPRHLIKEKRETATLKCYPIPRHDTVYWYQQGPGQDPQFLISFYEKMQSDKGSIPDRFSAQQFSDYHSELNMSSLELGDSALYFCASSRRQGIPSSGYTFGSGTRLTVV.

This clone was detected a few times. Different DNA sequences within this sample yield the same CDR3. The chain recombines TRBV19 with TRBJ1-1; weak D call: TRBD1 (6 bases). V was clipped by 3 bases and J by 2 bases, with 7 bases between them. The CDR3 is 13 amino acids. Looked up from germline, CDR1 is LNHDA and CDR2 is SQIVND (reference sequence). The CDR3 loop is CASSMGQNTEAFF. In DNA, the CDR3 is TGTGCCAGTAGTATGGGACAAAACACTGAAGCTTTCTTT.

The chain joins TRBV28 to TRBJ1-1; D gene uncertain. Looked up from germline, CDR1 is MDHEN and CDR2 is SYDVKM. The CDR3 loop spans 14 amino acids. The ends were cut back, 5 bases at V and 1 base at J, with 11 bases in the middle. CDR3 loop: CASSEPLPNTEAFF. CDR3 coding DNA: TGTGCCAGCAGTGAGCCGCTCCCGAACACTGAAGCTTTCTTT.

The chain couples TRBV2 to TRBJ2-1, with 10 positions matching TRBD2. This CDR3 contains 17 residues. With V trimmed by 3 bases and J by 0 bases, 5 bases remained unmatched. The germline V gene has CDR1 SNHLY and CDR2 FYNNEI. The CDR3 DNA is TGTGCCAGCAGTGACCGCCCTAGCGGGAGCTCCTACAATGAGCAGTTCTTC. This sequence encodes CASSDRPSGSSYNEQFF.

The chain recombines TRBV12-3 or TRBV12-4 with TRBJ2-5; perhaps D is TRBD1 or TRBD2 (5 bases each). The V and J ends lost 6 bases and 2 bases respectively, with 10 bases between them. The CDR3 has 13 residues. The CDR3 sequence is CASSPGRQETQYF. As DNA, the CDR3 is TGTGCCAGCAGCCCGGGACGGCAAGAGACCCAGTACTTC.

The gene calls are TRBV5-4 and TRBJ2-1; D perhaps matches TRBD2 (6 bases). Germline values: CDR1 SGHNT, CDR2 YYREEE (reference sequence). Between the trimmed V and J ends, which lost 4 bases and 0 bases, there was a span of 11 bases. The CDR3 has 15 residues. The CDR3 here is CASSRDWTSYNEQFF. CDR3 coding DNA: TGTGCCAGCAGCCGGGACTGGACCTCCTACAATGAGCAGTTCTTC.

This clone was seen a single time. The rearrangement links TRBV27 to TRBJ2-6; tentatively, D is TRBD1 or TRBD2 (5 bases each). Germline V CDR1 and CDR2: MNHEY, SMNVEV (reference sequence). This CDR3 region has 17 residues. Trimming took off 4 bases at V and 0 bases at J, with 13 bases between the two ends. CDR3 bases: TGTGCCAGCAGTTCATCGGGACGCACCTCTGGGGCCAACGTCCTGACTTTC. This codes for CASSSSGRTSGANVLTF.